The 9 T cell receptor beta chains given below trace back to one sample, sequenced in a study of shared clonotypes between healthy human individuals. TCRdb's copy holds only in-frame clones and misses some; the assay was immunoSEQ multiplex PCR. The sample consists of roughly 2 million clones, 95% of them appearing once. Sequencing was performed on naive CD4+ T cells sorted from blood. Subset defined: CD45RA+ positively selected. These receptors all stem from a man between 18 and 29 years old in good health.

The V gene is TRBV5-5, the J gene TRBJ1-1, with D possibly being TRBD1 (6 bases). The CDR3 runs to 15 residues. V was cut by 3 bases and J by 1 base, with 13 bases left in between. Germline V gene data show CDR1 as SGHKS and CDR2 as YYEKEE (reference sequence). CDR3 region: CASSSLDSQNTEAFF. CDR3 nucleotides: TGTGCCAGCAGCTCCCTGGACAGCCAGAACACTGAAGCTTTCTTT.

V gene TRBV19 combines with J gene TRBJ2-2; D is possibly TRBD2 (5 bases). This CDR3 has 14 residues. From germline, CDR1 is LNHDA and CDR2 SQIVND (reference sequence). V gave up 7 bases and J gave up 0 bases, with 9 bases separating them. The CDR3 loop reads CASKSGPNTGELFF. The CDR3 bases are TGTGCCAGTAAAAGCGGACCGAACACCGGGGAGCTGTTTTTT. The full variable domain, with the rest looked up from reference TRBV19 and TRBJ2-2, is DGGITQSPKYLFRKEGQNVTLSCEQNLNHDAMYWYRQDPGQGLRLIYYSQIVNDFQKGDIAEGYSVSREKKESFPLTVTSAQKNPTAFYLCASKSGPNTGELFFGEGSRLTVL.

This sequence joins TRBV5-1 and TRBJ2-1; D is possibly TRBD2 (6 bases). V lost 0 bases to trimming and J lost 9 bases, with 13 bases between them. This CDR3 has 14 amino acids. The germline V gene has CDR1 SGHRS and CDR2 YFSETQ. In DNA form, the CDR3 reads TGCGCCAGCAGCTTGGAGGCAGGGAGGAGTGAGCAGTTCTTC. Protein product: CASSLEAGRSEQFF.

The V and J genes are TRBV28 and TRBJ1-2, with a tentative D call TRBD1 (5 bases). This CDR3 has 15 residues. Between the trimmed V and J ends, which lost 5 bases and 7 bases, there was a span of 20 bases. Germline lookup yields CDR1 MDHEN and CDR2 SYDVKM. The CDR3 protein is CASSTQGPRGRGYTF. CDR3 bases: TGTGCCAGCAGTACTCAGGGACCTCGGGGACGTGGCTACACCTTC.

V gene TRBV9 combines with J gene TRBJ2-2; a possible D gene is TRBD1 (5 bases). Germline assignment: CDR1 SGDLS and CDR2 YYNGEE. The CDR3 totals 16 residues. V lost 0 bases and J lost 2, with 11 bases in between. CDR3 sequence: CASSVGGLVNTGELFF. CDR3 sequence (DNA): TGTGCCAGCAGCGTAGGGGGCCTGGTTAACACCGGGGAGCTGTTTTTT.

This chain connects TRBV6-1 to TRBJ1-2; 7 nucleotides match TRBD1. The CDR3 totals 15 residues. V was pared by 8 bases and J by 2 bases, with 11 bases of the junction left unmatched. Germline values: CDR1 MNHNS, CDR2 SASEGT. The CDR3 loop is CASELDRATNYGYTF. The CDR3 nucleotides read TGTGCCAGCGAACTAGACAGGGCAACCAACTATGGCTACACCTTC.

As regards this clone: Other DNA sequences in the same sample also yield this CDR3. V and J are TRBV5-1 and TRBJ2-7, with D perhaps assigned TRBD1 or TRBD2 (6 bases each). This CDR3 comprises 17 residues. V was clipped by 4 bases and J by 1 base, with 21 bases between them. The germline CDR1 and CDR2 sequences are SGHRS and YFSETQ. The CDR3 bases are TGCGCCAGCAGCACTGCGACTAGTGGGGGGCCGTCCTACGAGCAGTACTTC. This encodes CASSTATSGGPSYEQYF.

This clone occurred once. The gene calls are TRBV5-1 and TRBJ2-1; 10 bases line up with TRBD2. This CDR3 has 17 amino acids. Germline loops: CDR1 SGHRS, CDR2 YFSETQ. The V gene end was trimmed by 0 bases and the J gene end by 3 bases; junction bases not matched to a gene: 6. The CDR3 nucleotides read TGCGCCAGCAGCTTGGGATCAGGGACTAGCGACTACAATGAGCAGTTCTTC. This encodes CASSLGSGTSDYNEQFF.

The chain carries TRBV18 and TRBJ2-7; 7 positions agree with TRBD1. The V gene end was trimmed by 6 bases and the J gene end by 2 bases; junction bases not matched to a gene: 7. In germline, CDR1 is KGHSH, CDR2 LQKENI. The CDR3 runs 14 residues. The DNA of the CDR3 is TGTGCCAGCTCTAATGACAGGGCCGCCTACGAGCAGTACTTC. Protein sequence: CASSNDRAAYEQYF.